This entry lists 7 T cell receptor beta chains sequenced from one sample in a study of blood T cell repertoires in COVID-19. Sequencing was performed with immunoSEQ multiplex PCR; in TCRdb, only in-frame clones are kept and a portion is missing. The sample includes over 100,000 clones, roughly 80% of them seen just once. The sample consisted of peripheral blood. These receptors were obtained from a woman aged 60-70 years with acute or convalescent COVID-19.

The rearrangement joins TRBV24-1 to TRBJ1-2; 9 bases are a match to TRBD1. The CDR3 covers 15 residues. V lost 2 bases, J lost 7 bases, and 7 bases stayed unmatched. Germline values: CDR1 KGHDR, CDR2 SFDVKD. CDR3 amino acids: CATSDSGTGYPGYTF. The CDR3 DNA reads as TGTGCCACCAGTGATTCGGGGACAGGGTACCCTGGCTACACCTTC.

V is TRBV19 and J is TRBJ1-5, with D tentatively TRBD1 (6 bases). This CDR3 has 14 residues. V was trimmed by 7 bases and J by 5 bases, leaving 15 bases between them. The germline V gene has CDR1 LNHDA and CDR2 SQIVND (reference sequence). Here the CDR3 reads CASKDGGRDQPQHF. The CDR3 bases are TGTGCCAGTAAGGATGGGGGCAGGGATCAGCCCCAGCATTTT.

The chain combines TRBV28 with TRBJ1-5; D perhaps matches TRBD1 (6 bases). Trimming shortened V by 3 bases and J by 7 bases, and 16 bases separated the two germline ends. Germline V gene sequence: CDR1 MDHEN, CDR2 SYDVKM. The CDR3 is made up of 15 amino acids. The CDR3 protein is CASSFRGRGGQPQHF. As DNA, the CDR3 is TGTGCCAGCAGTTTTAGGGGGAGGGGTGGGCAGCCCCAGCATTTT.

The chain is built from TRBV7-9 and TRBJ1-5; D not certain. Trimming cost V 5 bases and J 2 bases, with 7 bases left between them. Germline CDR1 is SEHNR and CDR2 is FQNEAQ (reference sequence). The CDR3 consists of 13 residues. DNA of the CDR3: TGTGCCAGCAGCCCTGCAGGCAATCAGCCCCAGCATTTT. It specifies CASSPAGNQPQHF.

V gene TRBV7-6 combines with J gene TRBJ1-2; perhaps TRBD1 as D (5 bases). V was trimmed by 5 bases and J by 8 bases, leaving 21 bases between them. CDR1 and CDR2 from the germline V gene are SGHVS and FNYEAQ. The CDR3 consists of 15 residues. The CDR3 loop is CASSQSHQGVGGYTF. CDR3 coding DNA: TGTGCCAGCAGCCAGTCCCACCAAGGGGTGGGCGGCTACACCTTC.

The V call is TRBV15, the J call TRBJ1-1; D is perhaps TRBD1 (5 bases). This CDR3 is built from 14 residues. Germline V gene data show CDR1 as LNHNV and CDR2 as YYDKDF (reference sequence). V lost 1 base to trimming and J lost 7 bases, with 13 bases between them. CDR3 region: CATSRVARVGEAFF. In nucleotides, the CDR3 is TGTGCCACCAGCAGAGTAGCCAGGGTCGGTGAAGCTTTCTTT.

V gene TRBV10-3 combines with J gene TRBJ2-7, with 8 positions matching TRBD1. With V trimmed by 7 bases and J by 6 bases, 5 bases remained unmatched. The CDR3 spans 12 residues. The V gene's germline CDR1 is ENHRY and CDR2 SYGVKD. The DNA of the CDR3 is TGTGCCATCAAGGAGACAGGGGCCGAGCAGTACTTC. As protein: CAIKETGAEQYF.